These 27 T cell receptor beta chains came from one sample sequenced in a study of cytomegalovirus exposure and HLA in healthy donors. The study ran its PCR with 60 Vbeta and 13 Jbeta primers. Produced via immunoSEQ multiplex PCR; TCRdb's table is partial and in-frame only. The sample holds 150,000 to 180,000 clones; 70% to 80% are singletons and the top ten take around 1.9%. Sample: PBMCs. Every receptor here comes from a young man in good health and CMV-seronegative.

The rearrangement links TRBV5-1 to TRBJ1-3; 8 positions agree with TRBD1. CDR1 SGHRS and CDR2 YFSETQ come from the germline V gene. The CDR3 is 16 amino acids. V trimming: 9 bases; J trimming: 0 bases; junction bases outside the gene matches: 11. In DNA, the CDR3 is TGCGCCACCTCCAACAGGGGGACCCTCTCTGGAAACACCATATATTTT. This gives the protein CATSNRGTLSGNTIYF.

This clone was detected a few times. The V and J genes are TRBV4-1 and TRBJ2-5, with TRBD1 matching over 8 bases. Germline V lookup: CDR1 MGHRA, CDR2 YSYEKL. V shed 5 bases and J 5 bases; nucleotides not matched to a gene: 13. The CDR3 totals 16 residues. CDR3 in amino acids: CASSGHLSGGQETQYF. The CDR3 DNA is TGCGCCAGCAGCGGACACCTCTCAGGGGGCCAGGAGACCCAGTACTTC.

The rearrangement links TRBV28 to TRBJ2-3; 13 bases map to TRBD2. CDR1 and CDR2 from the germline V gene are MDHEN and SYDVKM. The junction had 6 bases not matched to a gene; V was cut back by 6 bases and J by 0 bases. CDR3 length equals 17 residues. The CDR3 is CASRPGGLAGSTDTQYF. For the CDR3, the DNA is TGTGCCAGCAGGCCGGGGGGACTAGCGGGGAGCACAGATACGCAGTATTTT. The whole variable domain, filled in from reference TRBV28 and TRBJ2-3, reads DVKVTQSSRYLVKRTGEKVFLECVQDMDHENMFWYRQDPGLGLRLIYFSYDVKMKEKGDIPEGYSVSREKKERFSLILESASTNQTSMYLCASRPGGLAGSTDTQYFGPGTRLTVL.

The chain uses TRBV19 and TRBJ2-2; 13 bases agree with TRBD2. The ends lost 11 bases at V and 3 bases at J; junction bases unmatched: 15. There are 18 residues in the CDR3. Germline loops: CDR1 LNHDA, CDR2 SQIVND (reference sequence). CDR3 loop: CASAPGLAGSLYTGELFF. The CDR3 nucleotides read TGTGCCTCAGCCCCGGGACTAGCGGGAAGCCTATACACCGGGGAGCTGTTTTTT.

The chain has TRBV5-5 and TRBJ1-2; TRBD1 matches 8 bases. V was pared by 4 bases and J by 8 bases, with 7 bases of the junction left unmatched. Germline values: CDR1 SGHKS, CDR2 YYEKEE (reference sequence). CDR3 length: 13 residues. The CDR3 DNA reads as TGTGCCAGCAGCGCCCAGGGGGCGGGAGGCTACACCTTC. Protein: CASSAQGAGGYTF.

There are a few counts of this clone. V is TRBV6-6 and J is TRBJ1-2; 11 nucleotides line up with TRBD1. CDR1 and CDR2 (germline): MNHNY, SVGAGI (reference sequence). V dropped 4 bases and J dropped 8; count of bases not matched to a gene: 12. The CDR3 spans 16 residues. CDR3 nucleotides: TGTGCCAGCAGTTTCCAGGGACAGGGGGTAGTGGGCGGCTACACCTTC. Protein: CASSFQGQGVVGGYTF.

The genes are TRBV6-4 and TRBJ2-6; D remains ambiguous. This CDR3 region has 14 residues. The V end lost 5 bases, the J end lost 2 bases, and 7 bases lay between the germline ends. Germline CDR1 reads MRHNA; CDR2 reads SNTAGT. CDR3 nucleotides: TGTGCCAGCAGTCTGGGCACTGGGGCCAACGTCCTGACTTTC. It yields the protein CASSLGTGANVLTF.

V gene TRBV29-1 combines with J gene TRBJ1-2; TRBD1 aligns across 7 bases. The ends lost 3 bases at V and 5 bases at J; junction bases unmatched: 3. Germline-derived CDR1 and CDR2 are SQVTM and ANQGSEA. This CDR3 comprises 12 residues. CDR3 coding DNA: TGCAGCGTTGACCAGGGGGTGTATGGCTACACCTTC. Protein: CSVDQGVYGYTF.

This clone has more than one count but fewer than ten. The chain couples TRBV30 to TRBJ2-3; TRBD2 aligns across 8 bases. CDR1 and CDR2 from the germline V gene are GTSNPN and SVGIG (reference sequence). CDR3 length: 13 amino acids. Losses at the gene ends were 5 bases for V and 4 bases for J; bases not matched to a gene: 5. CDR3 nucleotides: TGTGCCTGGTCGCGGGGGGTTGCAGATACGCAGTATTTT. Encoded protein: CAWSRGVADTQYF.

The rearrangement links TRBV30 to TRBJ1-6, with D unresolved. Trimming pared 3 bases from V and 3 bases from J, leaving 9 bases between. Germline assignment: CDR1 GTSNPN and CDR2 SVGIG (reference sequence). This CDR3 comprises 14 residues. CDR3 DNA sequence: TGTGCCTGGAGCCGCCGGGGCTATAATTCACCCCTCCACTTT. Protein product: CAWSRRGYNSPLHF.

This clone was observed a handful of times. The rearrangement uses TRBV11-2 and TRBJ1-2; TRBD1 agrees at 8 bases. Per the germline V gene, CDR1 is SGHAT and CDR2 is FQNNGV. With V trimmed by 5 bases and J by 7 bases, 9 bases remained unmatched. The CDR3 covers 14 residues. The CDR3 spells CASSRLGQAVGYTF. The CDR3 nucleotides are TGTGCCAGCAGCCGGCTGGGACAGGCCGTTGGCTACACCTTC.

This clone was recorded a few times. The rearrangement links TRBV4-3 to TRBJ1-1, with D unresolved. This CDR3 comprises 14 residues. Germline V lookup: CDR1 LGHNA, CDR2 YSLEER. V was trimmed by 0 bases and J by 6 bases, leaving 11 bases between them. CDR3 coding DNA: TGCGCCAGCAGCCAAGACATGGAGGCCCCTGAAGCTTTCTTT. Residues: CASSQDMEAPEAFF.

This clone has a handful of counts. The rearrangement links TRBV5-5 to TRBJ1-1; no clear D gene. The CDR3 consists of 13 residues. The germline V gene encodes CDR1 SGHKS and CDR2 YYEKEE (reference sequence). The germline V and J ends were trimmed by 0 bases and 12 bases, with 15 bases remaining between them. This CDR3 is CASSLEAFGESFF. The CDR3 nucleotides are TGTGCCAGCAGCTTGGAGGCTTTCGGGGAATCTTTCTTT.

The chain employs TRBV18 and TRBJ1-6; 8 bases map to TRBD1. Per germline, CDR1 KGHSH and CDR2 LQKENI. Trimming cost V 4 bases and J 7 bases; bases outside gene matches: 6. The CDR3 is made up of 15 amino acids. The CDR3: CASSLEDRVNSPLHF. The CDR3 nucleotides are TGTGCCAGCTCACTCGAGGACAGGGTGAATTCACCCCTCCACTTT.

The chain uses TRBV11-2 and TRBJ2-4; 10 bases agree with TRBD2. This CDR3 has 15 residues. The trim removed 1 base at V and 6 bases at J, leaving 3 bases unmatched. In germline, CDR1 is SGHAT, CDR2 FQNNGV. The DNA of the CDR3 is TGTGCCAGCAGCTTAGTTTTAGCGGGGGGAAACATTCAGTACTTC. Protein product: CASSLVLAGGNIQYF. The complete variable domain, with remaining parts taken from reference TRBV11-2 and TRBJ2-4, reads EAGVAQSPRYKIIEKRQSVAFWCNPISGHATLYWYQQILGQGPKLLIQFQNNGVVDDSQLPKDRFSAERLKGVDSTLKIQPAKLEDSAVYLCASSLVLAGGNIQYFGAGTRLSVL.

In nucleotides, the CDR3 is TGTGCCACCAAGAGCAGGAAGTGGGGCGGCTACACCTTC. As protein: CATKSRKWGGYTF. The V and J genes are TRBV15 and TRBJ1-2, with a possible D match to TRBD1 (5 bases). This CDR3 is 13 amino acids long. Trimming pared 7 bases from V and 8 bases from J, leaving 17 bases between. CDR1 is LNHNV, CDR2 YYDKDF, per germline (reference sequence). The variable domain in full, completed from reference TRBV15 and TRBJ1-2, reads DAMVIQNPRYQVTQFGKPVTLSCSQTLNHNVMYWYQQKSSQAPKLLFHYYDKDFNNEADTPDNFQSRRPNTSFCFLDIRSPGLGDTAMYLCATKSRKWGGYTFGSGTRLTVV.

The chain has TRBV5-4 and TRBJ2-7; D perhaps matches TRBD1 (5 bases). Germline values: CDR1 SGHNT, CDR2 YYREEE (reference sequence). Trimming pared 0 bases from V and 2 bases from J, leaving 15 bases between. The CDR3 is 16 amino acids. CDR3 sequence: CASSLGDRYNPYEQYF. The CDR3 DNA follows: TGTGCCAGCAGCTTGGGAGACAGATATAACCCCTACGAGCAGTACTTC.

The CDR3 nucleotides are TGTGCCAGCAGTTTCGGGGGGGCCTACAATGAGCAGTTCTTC. Amino acid sequence: CASSFGGAYNEQFF. V is TRBV27 and J is TRBJ2-1; 8 nucleotides match TRBD2. The V and J ends lost 3 bases and 2 bases, in that order; junction bases with no gene match: 0. The germline CDR1 and CDR2 sequences are MNHEY and SMNVEV (reference sequence). The length of the CDR3 is 14 residues.

The rearrangement links TRBV9 to TRBJ2-3, with 9 bases identical to TRBD1. CDR3 length equals 15 residues. Trimming cost V 2 bases and J 4 bases; bases outside gene matches: 5. Germline loops: CDR1 SGDLS, CDR2 YYNGEE. CDR3 residues: CASSVGTGTADTQYF. CDR3 DNA: TGTGCCAGCAGCGTTGGGACAGGGACAGCAGATACGCAGTATTTT. Based on the CDR3 plus reference TRBV9 and TRBJ2-3, the full variable domain is DSGVTQTPKHLITATGQRVTLRCSPRSGDLSVYWYQQSLDQGLQFLIQYYNGEERAKGNILERFSAQQFPDLHSELNLSSLELGDSALYFCASSVGTGTADTQYFGPGTRLTVL.

The chain is built from TRBV9 and TRBJ1-2, with D unresolved. The germline V gene encodes CDR1 SGDLS and CDR2 YYNGEE. This CDR3 has 15 amino acids. V was shortened by 3 bases and J by 0 bases, with 12 bases between the two germline ends. The CDR3 DNA follows: TGTGCCAGCAGCGCTACCTCCGAGGCTAACTATGGCTACACCTTC. Amino acids: CASSATSEANYGYTF.

The rearrangement joins TRBV6-1 to TRBJ2-7; TRBD1 is a possible D gene (6 bases). Germline CDR1 MNHNS, CDR2 SASEGT. The CDR3 covers 13 residues. V lost 3 bases and J 3 bases, leaving 9 bases between the germline ends. The CDR3 loop reads CASSDLDSYEQYF. In nucleotides, the CDR3 is TGTGCCAGCAGTGACCTGGACAGCTACGAGCAGTACTTC.

This clone was counted once. This chain connects TRBV19 to TRBJ1-6; D ambiguous. Trimming stripped 6 bases from V and 4 bases from J, with 13 bases between. The germline V gene encodes CDR1 LNHDA and CDR2 SQIVND (reference sequence). This CDR3 is built from 15 residues. This CDR3 is CASSRSGVYNSPLHF. Written as DNA, the CDR3 is TGTGCCAGTAGCCGATCCGGAGTATATAATTCACCCCTCCACTTT.

There are a few counts of this clone. The CDR3 DNA sequence: TGCGCCAGCAGCGCCGGGACTAGCGGCTACGAGCAGTACTTC. It yields the protein CASSAGTSGYEQYF. The V and J genes are TRBV5-1 and TRBJ2-7; 11 bases line up with TRBD2. Germline V CDR1 and CDR2: SGHRS, YFSETQ. V shed 4 bases, J shed 3 bases, and the junction held 3 bases outside the gene matches. This CDR3 has 14 amino acids.

The CDR3 sequence is CASRLTQAPTEAFF. For the CDR3, the DNA is TGTGCCAGCAGACTTACGCAGGCGCCCACTGAAGCTTTCTTT. The gene calls are TRBV7-2 and TRBJ1-1, with no clear D. Trimming stripped 6 bases from V and 4 bases from J, with 15 bases between. Germline CDR1 is SGHTA and CDR2 is FQGNSA. The CDR3 runs 14 residues.

This clone came up a few times. This sequence joins TRBV7-3 and TRBJ1-1; the D is unclear. The CDR3 covers 14 residues. Germline V CDR1 and CDR2: SGHTA, FQGTGA. V lost 1 base and J 5 bases, leaving 11 bases between the germline ends. The CDR3 region is CASSLRARGTEAFF. The DNA for the CDR3 is TGTGCCAGCAGCTTAAGGGCCCGGGGAACTGAAGCTTTCTTT.

The chain carries TRBV5-6 and TRBJ2-5, with TRBD1 as a possible D gene (5 bases). In germline, CDR1 is SGHDT, CDR2 YYEEEE. Trimming left V 4 bases short and J 4 bases short, with 17 bases between. CDR3 size: 15 residues. As DNA, the CDR3 is TGTGCCAGCAGCGGCTGGTGGGGCGCCAGAGAGACCCAGTACTTC. The encoded protein is CASSGWWGARETQYF.

There are a few counts of this clone. DNA of the CDR3: TGTGCCAGCAGCAGCCCCGGACAGGTTAGCGAGCAGTACTTC. This translates into CASSSPGQVSEQYF. The chain joins TRBV6-6 to TRBJ2-7; 7 bases are a match to TRBD1. CDR3 length: 14 amino acids. Trimming cost V 6 bases and J 6 bases; bases outside gene matches: 11. Germline V CDR1 and CDR2: MNHNY, SVGAGI (reference sequence).